This T cell receptor (beta chain) was recovered during a study of cytomegalovirus exposure and HLA in healthy donors. Study as a whole: Counted in an early data release were about 85 million unique TCRs from HLA-typed donors.

Study results and limitations: Association of a missense DCLRE1C variant with TCR beta V- and J-gene trimming was reported in a later analysis.

Sampled while nominally healthy, donors likely had unrecorded immune exposures. Both 60 Vbeta primers and 13 Jbeta primers went into the PCR. The data were produced by immunoSEQ multiplex PCR, yet TCRdb's version contains in-frame clones alone and is incomplete. This table has 100,000 to 150,000 clones, around four fifths appearing once. J gave up 5 bases and V 4 bases, and 11 bases lay outside the gene matches. Germline V gives CDR1 MNHNY, CDR2 SVGAGI (reference sequence). CDR3 size: 15 residues. Points on this clone: No antigen is known for it.

This clonotype was sampled from a young man in good health and CMV-seronegative. Input material: PBMCs. This chain links TRBV6-6 with TRBJ2-7, with 7 nucleotides matching TRBD1. The CDR3 sequence: CASSSLIDRVNEQYF. For the CDR3, the DNA is TGTGCCAGCAGTTCCCTCATTGACAGGGTCAACGAGCAGTACTTC.